This T cell receptor (beta chain) was retrieved from a study of shared clonotypes between healthy human individuals. On the study more broadly: The composition of the donors was a couple of women and a few men aged 18 to 49. Study-wide findings and caveats: Although depth was large, rarefaction showed that sequencing of the sorted subsets was incomplete. Exclusively blood specimens were collected; tissue repertoires likely differ.

The assay ran at deep level. Sequenced by immunoSEQ multiplex PCR; TCRdb stores in-frame clones only, minus some. The sample yields 2.3 million or so clones, approximately 93% seen once. Remarks on this clone: Antigen unknown.

Input material: naive CD4+ T cells from PBMCs. Subset of the sample: CD45RA+ positively selected. The receptor's source is a man aged 18 to 29 in good health. Some clones in this sample may be carry-over from other donors' samples.

CDR3 nucleotide sequence: TGTGCCAGCAGCACCGGGACTGCGTGGAATGAGCAGTTCTTC. Translating it yields CASSTGTAWNEQFF. The rearrangement joins TRBV7-3 to TRBJ2-1, with D possibly being TRBD2 (6 bases). Germline lookup yields CDR1 SGHTA and CDR2 FQGTGA. The germline V and J ends were trimmed by 5 bases and 7 bases, with 15 bases remaining between them. The CDR3 has 14 residues.